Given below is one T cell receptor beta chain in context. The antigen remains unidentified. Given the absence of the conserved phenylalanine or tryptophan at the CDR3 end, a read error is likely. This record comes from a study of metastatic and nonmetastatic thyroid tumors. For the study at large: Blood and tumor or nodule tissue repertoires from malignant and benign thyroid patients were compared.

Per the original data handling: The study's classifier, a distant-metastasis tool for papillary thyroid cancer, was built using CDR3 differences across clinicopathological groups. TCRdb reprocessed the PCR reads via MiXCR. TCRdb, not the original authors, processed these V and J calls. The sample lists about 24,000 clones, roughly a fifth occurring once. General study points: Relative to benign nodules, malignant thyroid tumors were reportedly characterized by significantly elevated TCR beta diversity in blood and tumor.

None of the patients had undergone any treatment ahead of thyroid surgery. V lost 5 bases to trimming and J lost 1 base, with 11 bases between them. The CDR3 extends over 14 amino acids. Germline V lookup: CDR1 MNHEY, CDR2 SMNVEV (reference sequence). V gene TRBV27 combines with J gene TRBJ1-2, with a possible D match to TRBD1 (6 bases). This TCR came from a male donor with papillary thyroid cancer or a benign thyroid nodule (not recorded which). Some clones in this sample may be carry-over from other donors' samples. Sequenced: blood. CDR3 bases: TGTGCCAGCAGTCCAAGGACAGATAACTATGGCTACACCCCC. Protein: CASSPRTDNYGYTP.